The clone carrying this T cell receptor (beta chain) was picked up many times. The antigen is undetermined. The junction differs from germline at one of its ends, possibly a read error. It was unsorted whole blood that yielded blood RNA, and germline DNA was also extracted. This sample was taken from a study of tumor-infiltrating lymphocytes in primary liver carcinoma. The overall study: Among the tumors, stages were T1-T3 N0M0 and sizes roughly 4.2 to 11 cm. Whole-study findings and limits: Relative to tumor region pairs, the tumor-adjacent and tumor-blood pairs showed overlap that was lower. The difference in top-250-clone fraction between tumors and blood was significant, favoring tumors (p = 0.039).

Production of TCR beta cDNA used about 500 ng total RNA together with a constant-region primer. Sequencing libraries for TCR beta derived from three nested multiplex PCR rounds that used slightly modified ARM-PCR. TRBV1-TRBV30 forward primers and a C-beta reverse primer were used in the first two PCR rounds, which each ran for approximately 11 cycles. TCRdb redid the calling of the multiplex PCR reads with MiXCR, one entry per CDR3 protein. The table lists about 210,000 distinct CDR3 sequences, 65% of them singletons. Germline CDR1 MNHEY, CDR2 SVGEGT. The CDR3 is made up of 14 amino acids. This chain joins TRBV6-2 or TRBV6-3 and TRBJ2-5; D gene ambiguous. What was sequenced was peripheral blood. The TCR was taken from a woman in her sixties or seventies with primary liver carcinoma and hepatitis B virus infection. CDR3 amino acids: CASSYSALQETQYF. The CDR3 bases are TGTGCCAGCAGCTACTCGGCTCTCCAAGAGACCCAGTACTTC.